Following are 14 T cell receptor beta chains from one sample sequenced in a study of blood T cell repertoires in COVID-19. The data were produced by immunoSEQ multiplex PCR, yet TCRdb's version contains in-frame clones alone and is incomplete. Of around 200,000 clones listed, approximately 85% are singletons. What was sequenced was peripheral blood. The receptors were gathered from a woman of 80 years or more with acute or convalescent COVID-19.

Only a few counts were recorded for this clone. The chain combines TRBV6-5 with TRBJ1-2; D is unclear. CDR1 MNHEY and CDR2 SVGAGI come from the germline V gene. CDR3 length: 15 residues. Trimming shortened V by 6 bases and J by 0 bases, and 14 bases separated the two germline ends. The CDR3 nucleotides are TGTGCCAGCAGCCCGTCCTCCTCCTCTAACTATGGCTACACCTTC. It translates to CASSPSSSSNYGYTF.

This clone occurred once. The gene calls are TRBV27 and TRBJ1-4; a possible D gene is TRBD1 (5 bases). Trimming cost V 8 bases and J 7 bases, with 20 bases left between them. Germline CDR1 reads MNHEY; CDR2 reads SMNVEV (reference sequence). This CDR3 contains 15 residues. CDR3 nucleotides: TGTGCCAGCGGCCGTCCCAGGCAGGGAAGTGAAAAACTGTTTTTT. Its protein product is CASGRPRQGSEKLFF.

The chain is built from TRBV3-1 (or the pseudogene TRBV3-2) and TRBJ1-4, with TRBD1 as a possible D gene (5 bases). Germline V gene data show CDR1 as LGHDT and CDR2 as YNNKEL (reference sequence). The CDR3 extends over 14 amino acids. The V and J ends lost 4 bases and 7 bases respectively, with 13 bases between them. The CDR3 DNA sequence: TGTGCCAGCAGCCGAACCCACGGGGGTGAAAAACTGTTTTTT. It codes for CASSRTHGGEKLFF.

V gene TRBV5-1 combines with J gene TRBJ2-1; a weak D match, TRBD1 (7 bases). Germline CDR1 is SGHRS and CDR2 is YFSETQ. The CDR3 is made up of 16 amino acids. Deletions cut 1 base from V and 3 bases from J, with 14 bases between. CDR3 sequence (DNA): TGCGCCAGCAGCTTGCCGGCAGGGGGGAACTACAATGAGCAGTTCTTC. Its translation is CASSLPAGGNYNEQFF.

This sequence joins TRBV7-2 and TRBJ2-5, with 9 bases matching TRBD1. V lost 5 bases to trimming and J lost 5 bases; unmatched junction nucleotides: 9. The CDR3 is 15 residues long. Germline V lookup: CDR1 SGHTA, CDR2 FQGNSA. The CDR3 DNA reads as TGTGCCAGCAGCGGTCGACAGGGGGGAGGGGAGACCCAGTACTTC. Encoded protein: CASSGRQGGGETQYF.

The CDR3 DNA reads TGTGCCAGCAGCCGACGACAAGACGCTCGGAATGGGTCCTACAATGAGCAGTTCTTC. Residues: CASSRRQDARNGSYNEQFF. This rearrangement joins TRBV3-1 (or the pseudogene TRBV3-2) to TRBJ2-1, with no clear D. Trimming stripped 4 bases from V and 1 base from J, with 23 bases between. Germline CDR1 is LGHDT and CDR2 is YNNKEL (reference sequence). The CDR3 is 19 amino acids.

The CDR3 sequence: CASSLARVNTEAFF. The CDR3 region has the DNA TGCGCCAGCAGCTTAGCCAGGGTCAACACTGAAGCTTTCTTT. The chain joins TRBV5-1 to TRBJ1-1; tentatively, D is TRBD1 (5 bases). V was trimmed by 2 bases and J by 2 bases, leaving 10 bases between them. This CDR3 region has 14 residues. CDR1 is SGHRS and CDR2 is YFSETQ in the germline V gene.

The chain recombines TRBV12-5 with TRBJ1-6; 7 bases are a match to TRBD1. Germline values: CDR1 LGHNT, CDR2 FRNRAP. With 3 bases clipped from V and 7 bases from J, the junction kept 9 bases outside the gene matches. This CDR3 is built from 16 residues. CDR3 in amino acids: CASGLRRDRENSPLHF. DNA of the CDR3: TGTGCTAGTGGTTTACGACGGGACAGAGAGAATTCACCCCTCCACTTT.

The chain uses TRBV7-3 and TRBJ2-5; 12 nucleotides align to TRBD2. Germline CDR1 reads SGHTA; CDR2 reads FQGTGA. Trimming took 6 bases from V and 0 from J; bases not matched to a gene: 5. CDR3 length equals 16 residues. Here the CDR3 reads CASSRGLAGYQETQYF. The CDR3 nucleotides are TGTGCCAGCAGTCGAGGACTAGCGGGGTACCAAGAGACCCAGTACTTC.

CDR3 nucleotides: TGTGCCAGTAGTATAGCAGGCAGGACAGGGGGACCTCGGACCCAGTACTTC. Protein: CASSIAGRTGGPRTQYF. The chain uses TRBV19 and TRBJ2-5, with 10 bases fitting TRBD1. CDR1 and CDR2 (germline): LNHDA, SQIVND (reference sequence). V dropped 1 base and J dropped 7; count of bases not matched to a gene: 12. CDR3 length equals 17 residues.

Notes on this clone: The junction departs from germline at one end; a sequencing error may be responsible. The chain couples TRBV7-7 to TRBJ2-5; 11 nucleotides match TRBD2. This CDR3 spans 15 amino acids. Germline V CDR1 and CDR2: SSHAT, FNYEAQ (reference sequence). The CDR3 DNA reads TGTGCTAGCAGCTTAGGGCTAGCGGGGGGAGAGACCCAGTACTTC. Translating gives CASSLGLAGGETQYF.

The chain uses TRBV24-1 and TRBJ2-1; 8 bases are shared with TRBD2. This CDR3 is 15 amino acids long. Germline V gene lookup returns CDR1 KGHDR and CDR2 SFDVKD. V lost 5 bases, J lost 7 bases, and 9 bases stayed unmatched. For the CDR3, the DNA is TGTGCCACCAGTGCCTCGAGCGGGAGCGGAAATGAGCAGTTCTTC. Translation: CATSASSGSGNEQFF.

The chain combines TRBV19 with TRBJ1-2, with D uncertain. Germline V gene data show CDR1 as LNHDA and CDR2 as SQIVND (reference sequence). Trimming left V 3 bases short and J 7 bases short, with 12 bases between. The CDR3 spans 13 residues. This CDR3 reads CASSMYSSAGYTF. CDR3 nucleotide sequence: TGTGCCAGTAGTATGTATTCTAGCGCTGGCTACACCTTC.

The chain links TRBV5-5 to TRBJ1-6, with 9 nucleotides matching TRBD1. The CDR3 totals 14 residues. J was trimmed by 8 bases and V by 1 base; bases with no gene match: 1. Germline CDR1 is SGHKS and CDR2 is YYEKEE (reference sequence). CDR3 in DNA: TGTGCCAGCAGCTTGTGGGACAGGGATTCACCCCTCCACTTT. It is translated as CASSLWDRDSPLHF.